This T cell receptor beta chain was observed in a study of immune characterization of retroperitoneal liposarcoma (dated by TCRdb to about 2019). The CDR3 sequence holds 17 residues, the cysteine and phenylalanine included. CDR3 DNA only is kept here, 51 bases in frame from base 1. CDR1 and CDR2 are drawn from the germline V gene (reference sequence): MNHNY, SVGAGI. V has 2 bases trimmed and J has 0 bases trimmed; junction bases matching no gene number 7. On this clonotype: This clone's antigen is unknown. Base qualities are missing; no much larger clone stands one base away.

The method behind the library was PCR. These reads were obtained on a NextSeq 500. TCRdb reran the public reads through fastp at Q25 and MiXCR, keeping productive beta chains. Rows are unified per CDR3 protein, each entry keeping the most common DNA and genes. In all, the sample holds about 3,200 distinct CDR3 sequences, and 35% to 55% of those were seen once. The ten top clones hold approximately 40% of the sample. This sequence was found in a male donor with retroperitoneal liposarcoma. The V gene is TRBV6-6 and the J gene is TRBJ2-1, and 7 junctional nucleotides match TRBD2. The sequenced sample was tumor tissue. Here the CDR3 is given as CASSYNPLAVSYNEQFF. The DNA is TGTGCCAGCAGTTACAATCCCCTAGCGGTCTCCTACAATGAGCAGTTCTTC.